This T cell receptor beta chain is from a study of cytomegalovirus exposure and HLA in healthy donors. The length of the CDR3 is 12 residues. The germline V gene encodes CDR1 MDHEN and CDR2 SYDVKM. Between the trimmed V and J ends, which lost 8 bases and 2 bases, there was a span of 9 bases. Overall study findings and caveats: Later analysis showed most CMV-associated TCR beta chains appearing HLA-restricted.

On this clone: Its specificity is not known.

A multiplex PCR was run with 60 Vbeta primers and 13 Jbeta primers. The data were produced by immunoSEQ multiplex PCR, yet TCRdb's version contains in-frame clones alone and is incomplete. The sample data list more than 95,000 clones. Specimen: PBMCs. The chain employs TRBV28 and TRBJ1-2; D may be TRBD1 (5 bases). This clonotype originated in a man aged 40-49 years in good health and CMV-seronegative. The CDR3 loop reads CASQTANYGYTF. The DNA for the CDR3 is TGTGCCAGCCAGACAGCAAACTATGGCTACACCTTC.